This is a list of T cell receptor beta chains from one sample in a study of blood T cells in healthy people across ages. Each CDR3 protein gets one entry after TCRdb re-called the 5' RACE reads with MiXCR. The sample has 700,000 to 850,000 distinct CDR3 sequences, roughly 50% seen once. Sequencing used blood. Every receptor here comes from an elderly man in good health. The CDR3 runs from the conserved cysteine through the conserved F or W. The D gene is left open where the match is weak. Clone size appears in some rows only: once, few, many, or a class for an expanded clone.

V	size	D	J	CDR3	DNA
TRBV4-2	many	TRBD2	TRBJ2-1	CASSQVIGTSGAEQFF	TGTGCCAGCAGCCAAGTGATTGGGACTAGCGGGGCTGAGCAGTTCTTC
TRBV20-1	.	TRBD1	TRBJ1-5	CSARDPGVTGGGNQPQHF	TGCAGTGCTAGAGATCCGGGGGTTACAGGGGGCGGAAATCAGCCCCAGCATTTT
TRBV4-2	.	TRBD1	TRBJ1-4	CASSQDPQGGRNKKLFF	TGTGCCAGCAGCCAAGATCCACAGGGGGGCCGTAATAAAAAACTGTTTTTT
TRBV7-9	.	.	TRBJ2-1	CASSPRFALYNEQFF	TGTGCCAGCAGCCCGCGTTTCGCCCTCTACAATGAGCAGTTCTTC
TRBV6-1	.	.	TRBJ2-7	CASSEVGDEQYF	TGTGCCAGCAGTGAAGTCGGGGACGAGCAGTACTTC
TRBV27	few	.	TRBJ2-7	CASGYLASYEQYF	TGTGCCAGCGGTTACCTAGCATCCTACGAGCAGTACTTC
TRBV20-1	.	.	TRBJ2-1	CSASPRDEQFF	TGCAGTGCTAGTCCGAGGGATGAGCAGTTCTTC
TRBV6-4	.	.	TRBJ2-6	CASSANPGANVLTF	TGTGCCAGCAGTGCCAACCCTGGGGCCAACGTCCTGACTTTC
TRBV5-1	.	TRBD2	TRBJ2-5	CASSAKAQGEGRQYF	TGCGCCAGCAGTGCTAAGGCGCAAGGGGAGGGGAGGCAGTACTTC
TRBV24-1	few	.	TRBJ2-5	CATSDFVETQYF	TGTGCCACCAGTGATTTTGTCGAGACCCAGTACTTC
TRBV5-1	.	TRBD1	TRBJ2-7	CASSPQGTGALVYEQYF	TGCGCCAGCAGCCCTCAGGGGACAGGGGCCTTGGTCTACGAGCAGTACTTC
TRBV20-1	.	TRBD2	TRBJ2-3	CSLAGGNTDTQYF	TGCAGTCTAGCGGGAGGGAACACAGATACGCAGTATTTT
TRBV11-1	.	TRBD1	TRBJ2-1	CASSVFNRGGNNEQFF	TGTGCCAGCAGCGTCTTCAACAGGGGTGGTAACAATGAGCAGTTCTTC
TRBV20-1	.	.	TRBJ2-7	CSVRAISYEQYF	TGCAGTGTTAGAGCGATCTCCTACGAGCAGTACTTC
TRBV10-2	.	TRBD2	TRBJ2-3	CASSETSGRGRYAYF	TGCGCCAGCAGTGAGACTAGCGGGAGGGGGAGATACGCGTATTTT
TRBV30	.	.	TRBJ1-4	CAWVAAGTRSEKLFF	TGTGCCTGGGTCGCCGCCGGGACCCGTAGCGAAAAACTGTTTTTT
TRBV12-5	many	.	TRBJ1-2	CATSKGIYGYTF	TGTGCTACCTCGAAAGGGATCTATGGCTACACCTTC
TRBV5-1	few	.	TRBJ2-7	CASSSDSRSSYEQYF	TGCGCCAGCAGCTCCGACAGCAGGAGCTCCTACGAGCAGTACTTC
TRBV20-1	.	TRBD2	TRBJ2-5	CSASVVAGETQYF	TGCAGTGCTAGTGTGGTAGCGGGAGAGACCCAGTACTTC
TRBV6-5	.	TRBD1	TRBJ2-7	CASSYSRQGNYEQYF	TGTGCCAGCAGTTACAGCCGACAGGGGAACTACGAGCAGTACTTC
TRBV29-1	few	TRBD1	TRBJ1-2	CSVDRGQGANYGYTF	TGCAGCGTTGACAGGGGACAGGGGGCCAACTATGGCTACACCTTC
TRBV27	.	TRBD1	TRBJ2-7	CASSPNGQGYEQYF	TGTGCCAGCAGTCCAAACGGACAGGGCTACGAGCAGTACTTC
TRBV6-1	.	.	TRBJ2-7	CASSKPTYGYEQYF	TGTGCCAGCAGTAAACCGACTTACGGATACGAGCAGTACTTC
TRBV5-1	.	TRBD2	TRBJ2-1	CASRTGLGSYNEQFF	TGCGCCAGCAGAACGGGACTAGGGTCCTACAATGAGCAGTTCTTC
TRBV7-8	.	.	TRBJ1-1	CASKAPSRTEAFF	TGTGCCAGCAAGGCCCCTTCACGGACTGAAGCTTTCTTT
TRBV11-2	few	.	TRBJ2-7	CASSLGAGSPYEQYF	TGTGCCAGCAGCTTGGGGGCAGGGTCCCCCTACGAGCAGTACTTC
TRBV9	.	.	TRBJ1-4	CASSATGLANEKLFF	TGTGCCAGCAGCGCCACAGGGTTAGCTAATGAAAAACTGTTTTTT
TRBV18	.	TRBD2	TRBJ2-5	CASSKREGLETQYF	TGTGCCAGCTCAAAGCGGGAGGGTTTGGAGACCCAGTACTTC
TRBV7-2	.	.	TRBJ2-2	CASSEPGRNTGELFF	TGTGCCAGCAGCGAACCGGGACGGAACACCGGGGAGCTGTTTTTT
TRBV10-3	few	.	TRBJ1-2	CAIRDSPNYGYTF	TGTGCCATCAGGGACAGCCCTAACTATGGCTACACCTTC
TRBV20-1	.	.	TRBJ1-2	CSANPGHGYTF	TGCAGTGCTAACCCAGGGCACGGCTACACCTTC
TRBV20-1	once	TRBD1	TRBJ1-2	CSAWDSLNYGYTF	TGCAGTGCCTGGGACAGCCTTAACTATGGCTACACCTTC